These T cell receptor beta chains were read from a single sample in a study of T cell repertoires in aging, cancer and after chemotherapy. TCRdb independently ran MiXCR on the multiplex PCR reads; one entry per CDR3 protein. In the table there are some 8,000 distinct CDR3 sequences, around two fifths of which are singletons. The sample was blood. Source of these receptors: a human donor in good health. Both conserved end residues are part of each CDR3. A D gene is named only where the DNA matches it firmly. Rows give clone size only sometimes, using once, few, many, or a class for an expanded clone.

TRBD1 TRBJ1-6 TRBV18 few TGTGCCAGCTCACCTGACAGGGACTTCTATTCACCCCTCCACTTT CASSPDRDFYSPLHF
. TRBJ2-7 TRBV5-6 . TGTGCCAGCAGCAAACCCGGGTGGGGTGGCGAGGAGCAGTACTTC CASSKPGWGGEEQYF
TRBD1 TRBJ2-2 TRBV5-6 . TGTGCCAGCAGCTGGGAACAGGGGACCGGGGAGCTGTTTTTT CASSWEQGTGELFF
TRBD1 TRBJ1-1 TRBV19 . TGTGCCAGTAGTACCCGGACAGGGAACACTGAAGCTTTCTTT CASSTRTGNTEAFF
. TRBJ2-5 TRBV12-3/TRBV12-4 . TGTGCCAGCAGTAAACACCGACGGGAGACCCAGTACTTC CASSKHRRETQYF
. TRBJ2-5 TRBV6-5 . TGTGCCAGCAGTTACTGGGGCAGGGGTGTGGAAGAGACCCAGTACTTC CASSYWGRGVEETQYF
. TRBJ1-1 TRBV6-5 few TGTGCCAGCGGTGAAGTAGACACTGAAGCTTTCTTT CASGEVDTEAFF
. TRBJ2-7 TRBV6-5 . TGTGCCAGCAGTCGAGCAGCCAGCCCTTCCTACGAGCAGTACTTC CASSRAASPSYEQYF
TRBD1 TRBJ2-7 TRBV5-6 . TGTGCCAGCAGCTTGCGAACCCGACAGGGGAGGCTCCACGAGCAGTACTTC CASSLRTRQGRLHEQYF
. TRBJ1-1 TRBV5-4 medium-sized TGTGCCAGCAGGTCAGGAGGCGCCCCGAGCACTGAAGCTTTCTTT CASRSGGAPSTEAFF
. TRBJ1-1 TRBV10-3 few TGTGCCATCAGTGGTGGGACATCGAACACTGAAGCTTTCTTT CAISGGTSNTEAFF
TRBD1 TRBJ2-7 TRBV6-1 few TGTGCCAGCAGTGACCGGACAGGGGACGAGCAGTACTTC CASSDRTGDEQYF
TRBD1 TRBJ1-5 TRBV19 . TGTGCCAGTAGGGACAGGGCCAGCAATCAGCCCCAGCATTTT CASRDRASNQPQHF
. TRBJ2-7 TRBV11-1 . TGTGTTAGCAGCTTAGCGCTTGACTACGAGCAGTACTTC CVSSLALDYEQYF